This TCR beta chain was obtained from a study of T-cell memory formation after mild COVID-19. Each CDR3 protein gets one entry after TCRdb re-called the 5' RACE reads with MiXCR. In the table there are around 13,000 distinct CDR3 sequences, 15% to 20% of which are singletons. This CDR3 contains 18 residues. Trimming took off 3 bases at V and 8 bases at J, with 26 bases between the two ends. Germline loops: CDR1 DFQATT, CDR2 SNEGSKA (reference sequence). The receptor was derived from a man aged 18-30 years who had mild COVID-19 (a few samples of this study predate the infection). Cell type and time point are not known. The V and J genes are TRBV20-1 and TRBJ1-6; D not certain. Sequences were obtained from PBMCs or a T cell subset sorted from them (not recorded which). CDR3 sequence: CSARLVYGRKLGYSPLHF. CDR3 coding DNA: TGCAGTGCTAGGCTGGTCTATGGCCGAAAACTTGGGTATTCACCCCTCCACTTT.